Each of the 30 T cell receptor beta chains below was sequenced from the same sample in a study of T cell responses to AZD1222 COVID-19 vaccine. Data came from immunoSEQ multiplex PCR; TCRdb stores just in-frame clones and leaves some out. The sample carries 150,000 or so clones, more than 85% recorded once. The specimen was peripheral blood, collected 28 days after the second AZD1222 dose. These receptors were collected from an adult who received the AZD1222 COVID-19 vaccine.

V usage is TRBV9 and J usage is TRBJ1-1; D unclear. Per germline, CDR1 SGDLS and CDR2 YYNGEE. V gave up 0 bases and J gave up 3 bases, with 12 bases separating them. This CDR3 contains 15 residues. CDR3 DNA sequence: TGTGCCAGCAGCGTAGAGGGAAGCGGGGACACTGAAGCTTTCTTT. Amino acids: CASSVEGSGDTEAFF.

V and J are TRBV4-2 and TRBJ1-1, with 7 positions matching TRBD1. Germline loops: CDR1 LGHNA, CDR2 YNFKEQ. The V gene end was trimmed by 4 bases and the J gene end by 4 bases; junction bases not matched to a gene: 6. There are 14 residues in the CDR3. CDR3 bases: TGTGCCAGCAGCCGTACAAGGGGGCTCACTGAAGCTTTCTTT. As protein: CASSRTRGLTEAFF.

This clone was detected only once. The V gene is TRBV29-1, the J gene TRBJ2-7; D uncertain. Germline values: CDR1 SQVTM, CDR2 ANQGSEA. The ends were cut back, 2 bases at V and 7 bases at J, with 15 bases in the middle. The CDR3 contains 13 residues. CDR3: CSVESHYLGEQYF. The CDR3 coding sequence is TGCAGCGTTGAATCTCATTATCTCGGGGAGCAGTACTTC.

The CDR3 coding sequence is TGTGCCAGCAGCGATTTAGCGGGAGGTCTCAACAATGAGCAGTTCTTC. Residues: CASSDLAGGLNNEQFF. V usage is TRBV5-4 and J usage is TRBJ2-1; 10 nucleotides align to TRBD2. The CDR3 length is 16 residues. Germline trimming cut 4 bases from V and 5 bases from J; bases unmatched to any gene: 9. CDR1 is SGHNT, CDR2 YYREEE, per germline (reference sequence). Full variable domain (rest looked up from reference TRBV5-4 and TRBJ2-1): ETGVTQSPTHLIKTRGQQVTLRCSSQSGHNTVSWYQQALGQGPQFIFQYYREEENGRGNFPPRFSGLQFPNYSSELNVNALELDDSALYLCASSDLAGGLNNEQFFGPGTRLTVL.

The chain couples TRBV28 to TRBJ1-2, with D possibly matching TRBD1 (6 bases). The V gene's germline CDR1 is MDHEN and CDR2 SYDVKM. Deletions cut 5 bases from V and 4 bases from J, with 14 bases between. The CDR3 has 14 amino acids. The CDR3 reads CASSRGGTAYGYTF. DNA for the CDR3: TGTGCCAGCAGTCGAGGGGGGACGGCCTATGGCTACACCTTC.

The J gene is TRBJ1-1, the V gene TRBV7-3; no definite D call. The CDR3 spans 14 residues. CDR1 and CDR2 (germline): SGHTA, FQGTGA. V was cut by 1 base and J by 2 bases, with 8 bases left in between. The CDR3 nucleotides are TGTGCCAGCAGCTTAAGTTTTACAAACACTGAAGCTTTCTTT. This gives the protein CASSLSFTNTEAFF.

The chain has TRBV18 and TRBJ1-1; maybe TRBD1 (5 bases). This CDR3 comprises 13 residues. Germline V gene lookup returns CDR1 KGHSH and CDR2 LQKENI. Trimming removed 5 bases from V and 5 bases from J, with 12 bases in between. Written as DNA, the CDR3 is TGTGCCAGCTCATCATCTGGGGGAACTGAAGCTTTCTTT. It specifies CASSSSGGTEAFF.

The gene calls are TRBV3-1 (or the pseudogene TRBV3-2) and TRBJ2-7; 7 positions match TRBD2. The CDR3 length is 15 residues. Germline-derived CDR1 and CDR2 are LGHDT and YNNKEL (reference sequence). V lost 2 bases and J lost 0; bases outside the gene matches: 4. In DNA, the CDR3 is TGTGCCAGCAGCCAACGGCTAGCGGTCTCCTACGAGCAGTACTTC. Translated, it gives CASSQRLAVSYEQYF.

This sequence joins TRBV6-5 and TRBJ2-2; 8 nucleotides align to TRBD2. Trimming took 6 bases from V and 3 from J; bases not matched to a gene: 3. The CDR3 is 14 residues long. Germline V CDR1 and CDR2: MNHEY, SVGAGI. The CDR3 reads CASRREVDTGELFF. DNA for the CDR3: TGTGCCAGCAGGCGGGAGGTTGACACCGGGGAGCTGTTTTTT.

The chain couples TRBV30 to TRBJ1-6, with D hard to call. V was cut by 3 bases and J by 8 bases, with 14 bases left in between. From germline, CDR1 is GTSNPN and CDR2 SVGIG (reference sequence). The CDR3 covers 14 residues. The CDR3 reads CAWRSGPRDSPLHF. The CDR3 coding sequence is TGTGCCTGGAGGTCAGGTCCCCGAGATTCACCCCTCCACTTT. The variable domain in full, with the rest retrieved from reference TRBV30 and TRBJ1-6, is SQTIHQWPATLVQPVGSPLSLECTVEGTSNPNLYWYRQAAGRGLQLLFYSVGIGQISSEVPQNLSASRPQDRQFILSSKKLLLSDSGFYLCAWRSGPRDSPLHFGNGTRLTVT.

The chain recombines TRBV6-2 or TRBV6-3 with TRBJ2-1; D is undetermined. The V end was cut by 3 bases, the J end by 8 bases, with 8 bases between. Germline CDR1 reads MNHEY; CDR2 reads SVGEGT. This CDR3 has 12 amino acids. The CDR3 nucleotides read TGTGCCAGCAGTTATGGGGTCCATGAGCAGTTCTTC. It is translated as CASSYGVHEQFF.

The rearrangement uses TRBV4-3 and TRBJ2-2; D is undetermined. The V gene lost 0 bases and the J gene lost 7 bases, with 3 bases spanning the gap. This CDR3 contains 12 residues. Germline CDR1 is LGHNA and CDR2 is YSLEER. Written as DNA, the CDR3 is TGCGCCAGCAGCCAAGATTTCGGGGAGCTGTTTTTT. This sequence encodes CASSQDFGELFF.

This chain joins TRBV25-1 and TRBJ1-1, with 10 bases aligning to TRBD1. The V gene's germline CDR1 is MGHDK and CDR2 SYGVNS. The CDR3 runs to 13 residues. Trimming cost V 4 bases and J 4 bases; bases outside gene matches: 0. In DNA, the CDR3 is TGTGCCAGCAGTGGGACAGGGGGCACTGAAGCTTTCTTT. It specifies CASSGTGGTEAFF.

The chain recombines TRBV28 with TRBJ1-2; 10 bases line up with TRBD1. V shed 6 bases and J 5 bases; nucleotides not matched to a gene: 9. This CDR3 region has 15 residues. Germline V gene lookup returns CDR1 MDHEN and CDR2 SYDVKM. This chain's CDR3 is CASSEDRGEFYGYTF. The CDR3 DNA reads as TGTGCCAGCAGCGAGGACAGGGGGGAATTTTATGGCTACACCTTC.

The chain combines TRBV19 with TRBJ2-2, with D unclear. The CDR3 extends over 14 amino acids. Trimming left V 3 bases short and J 3 bases short, with 8 bases between. Germline CDR1 and CDR2: LNHDA and SQIVND (reference sequence). CDR3 DNA sequence: TGTGCCAGTAGTATTTGGCAGGACACCGGGGAGCTGTTTTTT. This translates into CASSIWQDTGELFF. The full variable domain, with the rest looked up from reference TRBV19 and TRBJ2-2, is DGGITQSPKYLFRKEGQNVTLSCEQNLNHDAMYWYRQDPGQGLRLIYYSQIVNDFQKGDIAEGYSVSREKKESFPLTVTSAQKNPTAFYLCASSIWQDTGELFFGEGSRLTVL.

The chain has TRBV7-3 and TRBJ2-2; D perhaps matches TRBD2 (7 bases). The CDR3 runs to 16 residues. V lost 5 bases, J lost 2 bases, and 15 bases lay in between. Germline V lookup: CDR1 SGHTA, CDR2 FQGTGA. In DNA, the CDR3 is TGTGCCAGCAGCCGAGGGGGACTACCTAACACCGGGGAGCTGTTTTTT. Amino acids: CASSRGGLPNTGELFF.

V is TRBV6-5 and J is TRBJ1-2; 8 nucleotides line up with TRBD1. The length of the CDR3 is 13 residues. The V and J ends lost 5 bases and 7 bases, in that order; junction bases with no gene match: 6. The germline gives CDR1 MNHEY, CDR2 SVGAGI. CDR3 sequence reads: CASSRQGLGGYTF. The CDR3 DNA follows: TGTGCCAGCAGTCGACAGGGGTTGGGTGGCTACACCTTC.

This clone was seen a handful of times. The chain carries TRBV28 and TRBJ2-1, with D tentatively TRBD1 (6 bases). Trimming shortened V by 5 bases and J by 2 bases, and 19 bases separated the two germline ends. Germline CDR1 reads MDHEN; CDR2 reads SYDVKM. The CDR3 spans 17 residues. The CDR3 DNA follows: TGTGCCAGCAGTCCCAACCCTGGACAGAATGCCTACAATGAGCAGTTCTTC. Translation: CASSPNPGQNAYNEQFF.

CDR3 DNA: TGTGCCAGTAGTCCCGGGACAGGGGGCGAAGGGTCACCCCTCCACTTT. Translation: CASSPGTGGEGSPLHF. This chain links TRBV19 with TRBJ1-6, with TRBD1 identical over 12 bases. Unmatched junction bases numbered 9, after V lost 5 bases and J lost 10 bases. The germline V gene has CDR1 LNHDA and CDR2 SQIVND (reference sequence). The CDR3 sequence is 16 residues long.

V usage is TRBV7-9 and J usage is TRBJ2-7; TRBD1 is a possible D gene (8 bases). CDR3 length equals 13 residues. Germline values: CDR1 SEHNR, CDR2 FQNEAQ (reference sequence). Trimming cost V 3 bases and J 7 bases, with 13 bases left between them. The CDR3 DNA follows: TGTGCCAGCAGCTTCACACAGGGGGGGGAGCAGTACTTC. This encodes CASSFTQGGEQYF.

V and J are TRBV20-1 and TRBJ1-2, with D unclear. This CDR3 spans 11 amino acids. The germline V and J ends were trimmed by 4 bases and 7 bases, with 10 bases remaining between them. Per germline, CDR1 DFQATT and CDR2 SNEGSKA (reference sequence). CDR3 coding DNA: TGCAGTGCTACTACACGGGGTGGCTACACCTTC. It codes for CSATTRGGYTF.

J is TRBJ2-1 and V is TRBV7-6, with 13 positions matching TRBD2. V was pared by 3 bases and J by 7 bases, with 6 bases of the junction left unmatched. CDR3 length equals 16 residues. Looked up from germline, CDR1 is SGHVS and CDR2 is FNYEAQ. The CDR3 sequence is CASSFELAGGGNEQFF. As DNA, the CDR3 is TGTGCCAGCAGCTTCGAACTAGCGGGAGGGGGAAATGAGCAGTTCTTC.

This chain connects TRBV29-1 to TRBJ2-7, with 9 bases identical to TRBD1. The CDR3 spans 13 residues. Germline values: CDR1 SQVTM, CDR2 ANQGSEA. V lost 7 bases to trimming and J lost 1 base; unmatched junction nucleotides: 5. This CDR3 is CSGTGGGSYEQYF. CDR3 DNA sequence: TGCAGCGGTACAGGGGGCGGGTCCTACGAGCAGTACTTC.

The chain links TRBV9 to TRBJ1-4; D gene ambiguous. The CDR3 has 14 residues. Germline V CDR1 and CDR2: SGDLS, YYNGEE. V lost 2 bases and J lost 6, with 11 bases in between. CDR3 bases: TGTGCCAGCAGCGTCGGTAGACGCGATGAAAAACTGTTTTTT. Encoded protein: CASSVGRRDEKLFF.

This clone occurred once. V usage is TRBV9 and J usage is TRBJ2-3; TRBD1 is a possible D gene (6 bases). The CDR3 is 16 residues long. Germline V lookup: CDR1 SGDLS, CDR2 YYNGEE. Trimming left V 0 bases short and J 1 base short, with 12 bases between. CDR3: CASSVGQGGGTDTQYF. In nucleotides, the CDR3 is TGTGCCAGCAGCGTAGGTCAAGGGGGAGGCACAGATACGCAGTATTTT.

The J gene is TRBJ1-1, the V gene TRBV6-5; TRBD1 is a possible D gene (6 bases). Germline CDR1 and CDR2: MNHEY and SVGAGI. This CDR3 has 13 amino acids. V lost 5 bases to trimming and J lost 1 base, with 8 bases between them. In DNA, the CDR3 is TGTGCCAGCAGTCGGACAGCGAACACTGAAGCTTTCTTT. Its protein product is CASSRTANTEAFF.

The chain joins TRBV28 to TRBJ1-1, with D hard to call. Germline loops: CDR1 MDHEN, CDR2 SYDVKM. Trimming removed 8 bases from V and 0 bases from J, with 4 bases in between. The CDR3 extends over 11 amino acids. The CDR3 reads CASGLNTEAFF. CDR3 coding DNA: TGTGCCAGCGGGTTGAACACTGAAGCTTTCTTT. Complete variable domain (other parts from reference TRBV28 and TRBJ1-1): DVKVTQSSRYLVKRTGEKVFLECVQDMDHENMFWYRQDPGLGLRLIYFSYDVKMKEKGDIPEGYSVSREKKERFSLILESASTNQTSMYLCASGLNTEAFFGQGTRLTVV.

The V and J genes are TRBV19 and TRBJ1-5, with D maybe TRBD1 (6 bases). V shed 7 bases and J shed 10 bases, with 23 bases lying between them. This CDR3 has 15 residues. From germline, CDR1 is LNHDA and CDR2 SQIVND (reference sequence). The CDR3 nucleotides are TGTGCCAGTACTCGGGGGGGCCCGTCATTTTTACCCCAGCATTTT. Amino acids: CASTRGGPSFLPQHF.

This clone was recorded once. The rearrangement uses TRBV18 and TRBJ1-5; D is possibly TRBD1 (5 bases). Germline V CDR1 and CDR2: KGHSH, LQKENI. Trimming took off 3 bases at V and 9 bases at J, with 6 bases between the two ends. This CDR3 is built from 11 residues. CDR3 in amino acids: CASSPGGPQHF. CDR3 coding DNA: TGTGCCAGCTCACCCGGGGGGCCCCAGCATTTT.

This clone appeared once. The rearrangement uses TRBV28 and TRBJ1-1; D not resolved. Looked up from germline, CDR1 is MDHEN and CDR2 is SYDVKM. The V gene lost 6 bases and the J gene lost 11 bases, with 19 bases spanning the gap. CDR3 size: 13 residues. CDR3 protein: CASRSNSGQPAFF. For the CDR3, the DNA is TGTGCCAGCAGATCCAACTCTGGCCAGCCCGCTTTCTTT.